Below, 22 T cell receptor beta chains from the same sample are listed, as sequenced in a study of human T cells and chemical hapten exposure. TCRdb processed the RACE reads anew with MiXCR; each CDR3 protein has one entry. The sample lists about 380,000 distinct CDR3 sequences; around 6% were seen once. Specified time point: patch test 2, 6 weeks after DPC sensitization. Noted treatment: therapeutic diphenylcyclopropenone sensitization with weekly scalp DPC. The sequencing here drew on whole blood, taken in connection with sensitization to the hapten diphenylcyclopropenone (DPC). The receptors derive from a woman aged 18-29 years with alopecia areata. Some clones in this sample may be carry-over from other donors' samples.

This clonotype was detected a few times. V and J are TRBV2 and TRBJ2-3; 7 positions agree with TRBD2. CDR1 and CDR2 from the germline V gene are SNHLY and FYNNEI. J was trimmed by 1 base and V by 5 bases; bases with no gene match: 6. The CDR3 has 15 amino acids. CDR3 residues: CASSPGLLGTDTQYF. CDR3 coding DNA: TGTGCCAGCAGTCCGGGACTACTCGGCACAGATACGCAGTATTTT.

The chain couples TRBV7-9 to TRBJ2-3; 9 bases align to TRBD1. CDR1 and CDR2 from the germline V gene are SEHNR and FQNEAQ (reference sequence). This CDR3 region has 15 residues. V lost 2 bases to trimming and J lost 4 bases; unmatched junction nucleotides: 4. The DNA for the CDR3 is TGTGCCAGCAGCTTAAAGACAGGGGGGGCAGATACGCAGTATTTT. As protein: CASSLKTGGADTQYF.

This clonotype was counted only a few times. The chain combines TRBV10-3 with TRBJ1-2; TRBD1 matches at 7 bases. The CDR3 sequence is 13 residues long. Germline CDR1 reads ENHRY; CDR2 reads SYGVKD. After removal of 6 bases from V and 5 bases from J, the junction contained 6 bases not matched to a gene. The CDR3 nucleotides are TGTGCCATCAGCCTGGACAGGAATTATGGCTACACCTTC. It encodes CAISLDRNYGYTF.

This clonotype showed up many times. The rearrangement uses TRBV28 and TRBJ1-1; 10 nucleotides line up with TRBD1. The CDR3 loop spans 15 amino acids. Germline V gives CDR1 MDHEN, CDR2 SYDVKM. V lost 5 bases and J lost 4; bases outside the gene matches: 7. In DNA, the CDR3 is TGTGCCAGCAGTCTCTGGACAGGGGGATTCACTGAAGCTTTCTTT. It is translated as CASSLWTGGFTEAFF.

This clonotype was seen only a few times. The gene calls are TRBV25-1 and TRBJ1-1; D not certain. Germline V lookup: CDR1 MGHDK, CDR2 SYGVNS. Trimming shortened V by 2 bases and J by 5 bases, and 12 bases separated the two germline ends. This CDR3 region has 14 residues. The CDR3 protein is CASSELLEGTEAFF. CDR3 nucleotide sequence: TGTGCCAGCAGTGAACTGCTCGAAGGGACTGAAGCTTTCTTT.

A note on this clonotype: A single base separates this from a much larger clone, so it may be a read error. The V and J genes are TRBV12-3 or TRBV12-4 and TRBJ2-3; D remains ambiguous. This CDR3 comprises 11 residues. Trimming shortened V by 6 bases and J by 6 bases, and 7 bases separated the two germline ends. The CDR3 sequence: CASSHQDTQYF. The CDR3 bases are TGTGCCAGCAGCCACCAGGATACGCAGTATTTT.

J is TRBJ2-2 and V is TRBV12-3 or TRBV12-4; D is ambiguous. The CDR3 length is 15 residues. V gave up 6 bases and J gave up 0 bases, with 11 bases separating them. The CDR3 sequence: CASSPFAANTGELFF. The CDR3 DNA reads TGTGCCAGCAGCCCATTCGCCGCGAACACCGGGGAGCTGTTTTTT.

In this sample, this clonotype turned up many times. The V and J genes are TRBV5-4 and TRBJ1-2, with D maybe TRBD1 (5 bases). The germline gives CDR1 SGHNT, CDR2 YYREEE (reference sequence). With 3 bases removed from V and 2 bases from J, the gap between germline ends came to 11 bases. The CDR3 is 14 amino acids. CDR3 loop: CASSSERGNYGYTF. CDR3 bases: TGTGCCAGCAGCTCTGAGAGGGGCAACTATGGCTACACCTTC.

The gene calls are TRBV20-1 and TRBJ2-3, with 7 bases aligning to TRBD2. From germline, CDR1 is DFQATT and CDR2 SNEGSKA (reference sequence). V lost 5 bases to trimming and J lost 3 bases; unmatched junction nucleotides: 8. The CDR3 is 14 residues long. The CDR3 sequence is CSALDQRGTDTQYF. The DNA for the CDR3 is TGCAGTGCTCTTGATCAGCGGGGAACAGATACGCAGTATTTT.

This clonotype was seen only a few times. This chain uses TRBV12-3 or TRBV12-4 with TRBJ2-6; D gene ambiguous. The length of the CDR3 is 17 residues. V was shortened by 2 bases and J by 0 bases, with 11 bases between the two germline ends. Here the CDR3 reads CASSLFGFSSGANVLTF. The CDR3 coding sequence is TGTGCCAGCAGTTTATTTGGCTTCTCCTCTGGGGCCAACGTCCTGACTTTC.

This clonotype has a count of ten or more. The chain joins TRBV28 to TRBJ1-1, with D hard to call. Trimming left V 4 bases short and J 5 bases short, with 11 bases between. Germline lookup yields CDR1 MDHEN and CDR2 SYDVKM. The CDR3 runs to 13 residues. Written as DNA, the CDR3 is TGTGCCAGCAGTTATCCAGGAAGGACTGAAGCTTTCTTT. It is translated as CASSYPGRTEAFF. Drawing the rest from reference TRBV28 and TRBJ1-1, the complete variable domain is DVKVTQSSRYLVKRTGEKVFLECVQDMDHENMFWYRQDPGLGLRLIYFSYDVKMKEKGDIPEGYSVSREKKERFSLILESASTNQTSMYLCASSYPGRTEAFFGQGTRLTVV.

The table lists this clonotype with a few counts. The chain combines TRBV4-3 with TRBJ2-4; TRBD1 or TRBD2 may be the D gene (5 bases each). The ends were cut back, 1 base at V and 2 bases at J, with 12 bases in the middle. This CDR3 contains 16 residues. CDR1 is LGHNA, CDR2 YSLEER, per germline. The CDR3 DNA sequence: TGCGCCAGCAGCCAAGTTCCGGGGCTAACCAAAAACATTCAGTACTTC. It is translated as CASSQVPGLTKNIQYF.

This chain connects TRBV28 to TRBJ2-1, with D tentatively TRBD1 or TRBD2 (6 bases each). This CDR3 has 18 amino acids. Trimming pared 8 bases from V and 0 bases from J, leaving 23 bases between. Germline V CDR1 and CDR2: MDHEN, SYDVKM. DNA of the CDR3: TGTGCCAGCCTAAACGGGGGCCAGACGGAAAGCTCCTACAATGAGCAGTTCTTC. Residues: CASLNGGQTESSYNEQFF.

This clonotype was observed many times. The V gene is TRBV6-6, the J gene TRBJ1-5; perhaps TRBD1 as D (6 bases). The CDR3 sequence is 14 residues long. Trimming removed 2 bases at V and 4 bases at J, with 9 bases between. CDR1 is MNHNY and CDR2 is SVGAGI in the germline V gene (reference sequence). CDR3 DNA sequence: TGTGCCAGCAGTTACAATCAGGGGAATCAGCCCCAGCATTTT. The encoded protein is CASSYNQGNQPQHF.

This clonotype has at least ten counts. V is TRBV6-5 and J is TRBJ1-6; D unclear. The germline V and J ends were trimmed by 11 bases and 6 bases, with 17 bases remaining between them. The CDR3 sequence is 14 residues long. The germline CDR1 and CDR2 sequences are MNHEY and SVGAGI. The CDR3 bases are TGTGCCCCTGGGGTCCGGGGTACTAATTCACCCCTCCACTTT. The encoded protein is CAPGVRGTNSPLHF.

Only a few counts were recorded for this clonotype. This rearrangement joins TRBV12-3 or TRBV12-4 to TRBJ1-4, with D perhaps TRBD1 (5 bases). Trimming took 1 base from V and 7 from J, leaving 13 bases between them. The CDR3 length is 15 residues. The CDR3 region is CASSLDGIRGEKLFF. The CDR3 DNA is TGTGCCAGCAGTTTAGATGGCATTAGGGGTGAAAAACTGTTTTTT.

A few counts support this clonotype. This chain uses TRBV27 with TRBJ1-5, with TRBD1 identical over 10 bases. V was pared by 6 bases and J by 7 bases, with 3 bases of the junction left unmatched. This CDR3 is 13 amino acids long. Germline V gene lookup returns CDR1 MNHEY and CDR2 SMNVEV (reference sequence). As DNA, the CDR3 is TGTGCCAGCAGGGGGACAGGGGTCCAGCCCCAGCATTTT. This sequence encodes CASRGTGVQPQHF.

In this sample, this clonotype turned up many times. The J gene is TRBJ2-7, the V gene TRBV10-3, with 7 bases that match TRBD2. V was clipped by 3 bases and J by 4 bases; unmatched bases: 6. Germline V gene data show CDR1 as ENHRY and CDR2 as SYGVKD. The CDR3 consists of 14 residues. The DNA of the CDR3 is TGTGCCATCAGTGATTCTAGCGGTGGGTACGAGCAGTACTTC. It specifies CAISDSSGGYEQYF.

This clonotype was recorded a few times. This chain links TRBV7-3 with TRBJ1-6; tentatively, D is TRBD1 (5 bases). Deletions cut 6 bases from V and 12 bases from J, with 12 bases between. This CDR3 contains 12 residues. Germline CDR1 and CDR2: SGHTA and FQGTGA. Written as DNA, the CDR3 is TGTGCCAGCAGTGGTGGCGGGGGACCCCTCCACTTT. Translated: CASSGGGGPLHF.

This clonotype was observed a few times. V gene TRBV2 combines with J gene TRBJ2-5; the D is unclear. Trimming removed 4 bases from V and 1 base from J, with 10 bases in between. From germline, CDR1 is SNHLY and CDR2 FYNNEI. This CDR3 spans 14 amino acids. CDR3 in DNA: TGTGCCAGCAGTGGGGGTACTTCCCAAGAGACCCAGTACTTC. This sequence encodes CASSGGTSQETQYF.

This clonotype was observed at least ten times. The chain uses TRBV29-1 and TRBJ2-3; D remains ambiguous. Germline CDR1 and CDR2: SQVTM and ANQGSEA. The CDR3 sequence is 14 residues long. Trimming shortened V by 2 bases and J by 0 bases, and 9 bases separated the two germline ends. The CDR3, as DNA: TGCAGCGTTGAAACAGTAGCTAGCACAGATACGCAGTATTTT. Translated: CSVETVASTDTQYF.

In this sample, this clonotype turned up many times. The chain recombines TRBV6-5 with TRBJ2-7; TRBD1 agrees at 7 bases. The CDR3 covers 16 residues. Germline CDR1 is MNHEY and CDR2 is SVGAGI. J gave up 3 bases and V 4 bases, and 12 bases lay outside the gene matches. This CDR3 is CASSSRQGDSFYEQYF. The CDR3 coding sequence is TGTGCCAGCAGTTCCCGACAGGGTGACTCCTTCTACGAGCAGTACTTC.